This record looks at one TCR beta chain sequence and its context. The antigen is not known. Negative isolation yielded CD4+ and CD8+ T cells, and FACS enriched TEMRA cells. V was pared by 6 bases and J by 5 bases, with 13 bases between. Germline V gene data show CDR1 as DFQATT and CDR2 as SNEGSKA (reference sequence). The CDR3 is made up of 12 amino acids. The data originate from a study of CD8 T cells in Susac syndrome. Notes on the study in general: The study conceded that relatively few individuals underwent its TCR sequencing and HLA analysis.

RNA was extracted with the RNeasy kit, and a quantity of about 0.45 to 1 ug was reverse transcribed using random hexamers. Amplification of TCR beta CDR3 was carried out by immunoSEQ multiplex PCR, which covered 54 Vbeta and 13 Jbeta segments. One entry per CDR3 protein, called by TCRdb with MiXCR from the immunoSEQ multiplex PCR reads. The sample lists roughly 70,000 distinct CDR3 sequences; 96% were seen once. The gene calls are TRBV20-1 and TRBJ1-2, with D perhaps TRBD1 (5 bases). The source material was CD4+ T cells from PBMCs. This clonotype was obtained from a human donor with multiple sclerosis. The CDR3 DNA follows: TGCAGTGCCATTGTAGGGGATTATGGCTACACCTTC. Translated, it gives CSAIVGDYGYTF.